One and the same sample provided the 2 T cell receptor beta chains below, sequenced in a study of a mutant IDH1 vaccine in newly diagnosed glioma. Time point specified: week 35, safety follow-up. One vaccine dose held 300 ug of mutant IDH1 20-mer peptide and came with topical imiquimod. Assay: immunoSEQ multiplex PCR; the TCRdb copy retains only in-frame clones and omits some. The sample contains about 54,000 clones, under 90% of which appear only once. No antigens are known for them. Sequenced material: PBMCs, taken from a glioma patient whose treatment included an IDH1 peptide vaccine. The receptors derive from a woman under 30 with glioma.

This clone turned up a few times. The chain has TRBV6-5 and TRBJ1-2; D perhaps matches TRBD1 (6 bases). There are 13 residues in the CDR3. V was trimmed by 5 bases and J by 7 bases, leaving 14 bases between them. Looked up from germline, CDR1 is MNHEY and CDR2 is SVGAGI. The CDR3 sequence: CASSPEEGGGYTF. The DNA for the CDR3 is TGTGCCAGCAGTCCCGAAGAGGGGGGTGGCTACACCTTC.

This clone was observed a handful of times. The chain carries TRBV6-1 and TRBJ2-7; 9 nucleotides match TRBD2. The CDR3 is 15 amino acids. Germline CDR1 and CDR2: MNHNS and SASEGT. The V gene end was trimmed by 5 bases and the J gene end by 0 bases; junction bases not matched to a gene: 5. CDR3 in amino acids: CASSPAGGTSYEQYF. The CDR3, as DNA: TGTGCCAGCAGTCCAGCGGGAGGCACCTCCTACGAGCAGTACTTC.